This T cell receptor (beta chain) is drawn from a study of siplizumab effects on memory and regulatory T cells. Comment on this clone: The antigen remains unidentified.

The table came from immunoSEQ multiplex PCR; TCRdb's copy has only in-frame clones and leaves some out. The sample consists of about 100,000 clones, under 95% of them appearing once. Per the germline V gene, CDR1 is LNHDA and CDR2 is SQIVND (reference sequence). The CDR3 has 15 residues. The V and J ends lost 7 bases and 1 base respectively, with 15 bases between them. Points from the study as a whole: Treg origin accounted for an average of roughly 65% of mappable alloreactive CD4+ clones with siplizumab and under 30% in controls.

The chain joins TRBV19 to TRBJ2-3; TRBD2 might be the D (6 bases). The receptor's source is a human donor in good health. The specimen was Tregs sorted from blood. The CDR3 sequence: CASTPWASGTDTQYF. The CDR3 DNA reads TGTGCCAGTACCCCATGGGCTAGCGGCACAGATACGCAGTATTTT. Variable domain in full (rest from reference TRBV19 and TRBJ2-3): DGGITQSPKYLFRKEGQNVTLSCEQNLNHDAMYWYRQDPGQGLRLIYYSQIVNDFQKGDIAEGYSVSREKKESFPLTVTSAQKNPTAFYLCASTPWASGTDTQYFGPGTRLTVL.